This passage covers 18 T cell receptor beta chains from one sample sequenced in a study of shared clonotypes between healthy human individuals. Clones were read by immunoSEQ multiplex PCR, and TCRdb kept only the in-frame ones, dropping some. Of hundreds of thousands of clones in the sample, roughly three quarters were seen once. The sequencing input was PBMCs. The source of these receptors is a woman between 40 and 55 years old in good health. Some clones in this sample may be carry-over from other donors' samples.

The V call is TRBV7-2, the J call TRBJ2-1; D tentatively fits TRBD1 or TRBD2 (6 bases each). The CDR3 spans 14 residues. CDR1 is SGHTA and CDR2 is FQGNSA in the germline V gene. The ends were cut back, 4 bases at V and 8 bases at J, with 15 bases in the middle. The CDR3 sequence is CASSSTRGTYEQFF. CDR3 nucleotide sequence: TGTGCCAGCAGCTCGACTAGGGGGACCTATGAGCAGTTCTTC.

The gene calls are TRBV5-4 and TRBJ2-5; 8 bases are shared with TRBD2. The J call may not be correct, given that the DNA end is closer to TRBJ2-7. Germline CDR1 reads SGHNT; CDR2 reads YYREEE (reference sequence). The CDR3 contains 13 residues. CDR3 loop: CASSFSGSHEQYF. Written as DNA, the CDR3 is TGTGCCAGCAGCTTCAGCGGGAGCCACGAGCAGTACTTC.

The chain couples TRBV27 to TRBJ1-1; D remains ambiguous. The germline gives CDR1 MNHEY, CDR2 SMNVEV (reference sequence). The CDR3 runs to 13 residues. V lost 3 bases and J lost 1, with 6 bases in between. CDR3: CASSFLTNTEAFF. Written as DNA, the CDR3 is TGTGCCAGCAGTTTTTTGACGAACACTGAAGCTTTCTTT.

This sequence joins TRBV27 and TRBJ1-1; D is undetermined. Trimming took 4 bases from V and 5 from J, leaving 11 bases between them. Germline-derived CDR1 and CDR2 are MNHEY and SMNVEV (reference sequence). The CDR3 is 13 amino acids. The CDR3 region has the DNA TGTGCCAGCAGTTCACATACGGGGACTGAAGCTTTCTTT. Protein sequence: CASSSHTGTEAFF.

About this clone itself: Other DNA sequences in the sample encode the same CDR3. The CDR3 DNA is TGCGCCAGCAGCCGACCAGGGGCCCTGAACACTGAAGCTTTCTTT. Residues: CASSRPGALNTEAFF. V usage is TRBV4-1 and J usage is TRBJ1-1; possible D gene TRBD1, 6 bases. This CDR3 has 15 amino acids. Germline V gene data show CDR1 as MGHRA and CDR2 as YSYEKL. The V end was cut by 4 bases, the J end by 0 bases, with 12 bases between.

The rearrangement uses TRBV28 and TRBJ1-2; no clear D. Germline V CDR1 and CDR2: MDHEN, SYDVKM. The CDR3 extends over 12 amino acids. Between the trimmed V and J ends, which lost 8 bases and 1 base, there was a span of 8 bases. CDR3: CASRVDNYGYTF. CDR3 in DNA: TGTGCCAGCCGGGTAGATAACTATGGCTACACCTTC.

The J gene is TRBJ2-1, the V gene TRBV9; 7 bases match TRBD2. The CDR3 loop spans 15 amino acids. The germline V gene has CDR1 SGDLS and CDR2 YYNGEE. V was clipped by 0 bases and J by 4 bases; unmatched bases: 4. For the CDR3, the DNA is TGTGCCAGCAGCGTAGGAGCGGGGAAATACAATGAGCAGTTCTTC. It encodes CASSVGAGKYNEQFF.

This clone was detected only once. This may arise from a read error, as a much more abundant clone is one base away. The sample carries other DNA sequences with the same CDR3. V usage is TRBV30 and J usage is TRBJ2-3; D gene uncertain. CDR1 is GTSNPN, CDR2 SVGIG, per germline (reference sequence). The V gene lost 1 base and the J gene lost 0 bases, with 2 bases spanning the gap. The CDR3 sequence is 12 residues long. CDR3 in amino acids: CAWSGSTDTQYF. DNA for the CDR3: TGTGCCTGGAGTGGTAGCACAGATACGCAGTATTTT. The entire variable domain, with the rest obtained from reference TRBV30 and TRBJ2-3, is as follows: SQTIHQWPATLVQPVGSPLSLECTVEGTSNPNLYWYRQAAGRGLQLLFYSVGIGQISSEVPQNLSASRPQDRQFILSSKKLLLSDSGFYLCAWSGSTDTQYFGPGTRLTVL.

The chain is built from TRBV21-1 and TRBJ2-7. TRBV21-1 is assigned pseudogene status. The CDR3 runs 16 residues. CDR3 sequence reads: CASSQDGADVFPEQYF. CDR3 bases: TGTGCCAGCAGCCAGGACGGGGCAGACGTTTTTCCCGAGCAGTACTTC.

The count of this clone is one. The V gene is TRBV5-8, the J gene TRBJ1-5; possibly TRBD1 for D (6 bases). This CDR3 has 13 residues. Germline CDR1 and CDR2: SGHTS and YDEGEE. V was cut by 8 bases and J by 6 bases, with 15 bases left in between. The CDR3 region is CASSRRGTQPQHF. DNA for the CDR3: TGTGCCAGTTCACGGAGGGGGACTCAGCCCCAGCATTTT.

V and J are TRBV7-6 and TRBJ2-2; D ambiguous. This CDR3 has 16 residues. Germline assignment: CDR1 SGHVS and CDR2 FNYEAQ. V dropped 5 bases and J dropped 4 bases, with 17 bases sitting between them. CDR3 DNA sequence: TGTGCCAGCAGCCCTACACCCCTCCGGAGCACCGGGGAGCTGTTTTTT. As protein: CASSPTPLRSTGELFF.

This rearrangement joins TRBV4-3 to TRBJ2-5; TRBD1 is a possible D gene (6 bases). Trimming removed 1 base at V and 1 base at J, with 7 bases between. Per germline, CDR1 LGHNA and CDR2 YSLEER. The CDR3 loop spans 14 amino acids. The CDR3: CASSQGQVQETQYF. In DNA form, the CDR3 reads TGCGCCAGCAGCCAAGGACAGGTCCAAGAGACCCAGTACTTC.

This clone has only a few counts. The J gene is TRBJ1-1, the V gene TRBV10-3; the match to TRBD1 covers 8 bases. The CDR3 spans 14 residues. Germline loops: CDR1 ENHRY, CDR2 SYGVKD. J gave up 0 bases and V 6 bases, and 3 bases lay outside the gene matches. CDR3 in DNA: TGTGCCATCAGCGACAGGGGACTGAACACTGAAGCTTTCTTT. Its translation: CAISDRGLNTEAFF.

This clone was recorded at least ten times. CDR3 in DNA: TGTGCCAGCAGCCAAGAAGTCGTGACAGGGATTTGGGGAATTGCGGACGAGCAGTACTTC. Protein product: CASSQEVVTGIWGIADEQYF. The rearrangement links TRBV4-2 to TRBJ2-7; TRBD1 aligns across 7 bases. The CDR3 has 20 amino acids. V trimming: 0 bases; J trimming: 5 bases; junction bases outside the gene matches: 22. CDR1 is LGHNA, CDR2 YNFKEQ, per germline.

The chain links TRBV15 to TRBJ2-3; 9 positions match TRBD1. This CDR3 region has 16 residues. The germline V gene encodes CDR1 LNHNV and CDR2 YYDKDF (reference sequence). V lost 5 bases, J lost 3 bases, and 9 bases stayed unmatched. In nucleotides, the CDR3 is TGTGCCACCAGCGGTGACCGGGACAGGGTGACAGATACGCAGTATTTT. Translating gives CATSGDRDRVTDTQYF.

The rearrangement joins TRBV4-1 to TRBJ2-3, with TRBD2 matching over 12 bases. This CDR3 has 17 residues. Germline CDR1 MGHRA, CDR2 YSYEKL. Germline trimming cut 2 bases from V and 7 bases from J; bases unmatched to any gene: 10. The CDR3: CASSQLSLAGGPNTQYF. CDR3 in DNA: TGCGCCAGCAGCCAATTGTCTCTAGCGGGAGGGCCAAATACGCAGTATTTT.

This chain links TRBV7-3 with TRBJ2-3; the match to TRBD2 covers 8 bases. CDR3 length: 21 residues. Germline CDR1 reads SGHTA; CDR2 reads FQGTGA. V lost 1 base and J lost 1; bases outside the gene matches: 19. CDR3 bases: TGTGCCAGCAGCTTAAGAGTACTAGGAACTCCTATGCGGGAGGGCACAGATACGCAGTATTTT. Translating it yields CASSLRVLGTPMREGTDTQYF.

V gene TRBV28 combines with J gene TRBJ1-2; D perhaps matches TRBD1 (5 bases). The CDR3 is made up of 19 amino acids. Germline CDR1 is MDHEN and CDR2 is SYDVKM. V was pared by 3 bases and J by 5 bases, with 28 bases between. The CDR3 coding sequence is TGTGCCAGCAGTTTTCGACTCTACGAACGGGACTTGGGTTTGTATGGCTACACCTTC. Amino acid sequence: CASSFRLYERDLGLYGYTF.